These 10 T cell receptor beta chains came from one sample sequenced in a study of blood T cell repertoires in COVID-19 (dated by TCRdb to the early 2020s). The library was generated by the immunoSEQ multiplex PCR assay. TCRdb mirrors the immuneACCESS table, restricted to in-frame sequences. Some clones are absent from its copies; in checked studies, under half trace to an unresolved V gene, and the reason for the others is unknown. The sample table records some 280,000 clones; about nine tenths of these occur just once. Of the sample, 2.5% to 3% falls within the top ten clones. Material for sequencing was peripheral blood. Receptors originate from a woman aged 25 to 39 with active or convalescent COVID-19.

The rearrangement uses TRBV27 and TRBJ2-1; 10 nucleotides match TRBD2. Trimming took 9 bases from V and 9 from J; bases not matched to a gene: 17. CDR1 and CDR2 (germline): MNHEY, SMNVEV (reference sequence). The CDR3 covers 16 residues. The CDR3 DNA reads as TGTGCCAGTCACACTATCAATAGCGGGGGGTTAGGTGAGCAGTTCTTC. It encodes CASHTINSGGLGEQFF.

V gene TRBV27 combines with J gene TRBJ2-3, with D uncertain. V was shortened by 5 bases and J by 0 bases, with 9 bases between the two germline ends. This CDR3 region has 14 residues. Germline assignment: CDR1 MNHEY and CDR2 SMNVEV (reference sequence). CDR3 coding DNA: TGTGCCAGCAGTCTTACTATTAGCACAGATACGCAGTATTTT. Encoded protein: CASSLTISTDTQYF.

The V call is TRBV28, the J call TRBJ2-7; TRBD2 matches 7 bases. CDR3 length equals 13 residues. The germline V gene has CDR1 MDHEN and CDR2 SYDVKM. J was trimmed by 2 bases and V by 2 bases; bases with no gene match: 0. CDR3 loop: CASSLGLAYEQYF. The CDR3 region has the DNA TGTGCCAGCAGTTTAGGACTAGCCTACGAGCAGTACTTC.

In this sample, this clone turned up once. Here the CDR3 reads CATGLTSNQPQHF. The CDR3 bases are TGTGCCACCGGACTTACTAGCAATCAGCCCCAGCATTTT. The chain joins TRBV2 to TRBJ1-5; D not resolved. The germline V gene has CDR1 SNHLY and CDR2 FYNNEI. V was trimmed by 10 bases and J by 0 bases, leaving 10 bases between them. This CDR3 has 13 amino acids.

The V and J genes are TRBV5-6 and TRBJ1-4, with no clear D. Germline assignment: CDR1 SGHDT and CDR2 YYEEEE. The CDR3 is 14 amino acids. The V end lost 6 bases, the J end lost 0 bases, and 9 bases lay between the germline ends. Here the CDR3 DNA reads TGTGCCAGCACCCGCCTATCAACTAATGAAAAACTGTTTTTT. It is translated as CASTRLSTNEKLFF.

This clone occurred a few times. V usage is TRBV3-1 (or the pseudogene TRBV3-2) and J usage is TRBJ1-2; 8 bases agree with TRBD1. The V segment lost 4 bases and the J segment 7 bases; nucleotides outside the gene matches: 11. This CDR3 spans 15 amino acids. Germline assignment: CDR1 LGHDT and CDR2 YNNKEL (reference sequence). The CDR3 region is CASSLASGGFSGYTF. CDR3 bases: TGTGCCAGCAGCCTCGCCTCAGGGGGCTTCAGTGGCTACACCTTC.

This chain uses TRBV19 with TRBJ1-5; 7 nucleotides align to TRBD1. Germline V CDR1 and CDR2: LNHDA, SQIVND (reference sequence). This CDR3 is built from 15 residues. V was pared by 5 bases and J by 6 bases, with 10 bases of the junction left unmatched. Written as DNA, the CDR3 is TGTGCCAGTAGTTCAGGGGGATGGTCGGCTCAGCCCCAGCATTTT. Protein sequence: CASSSGGWSAQPQHF.

The chain joins TRBV7-9 to TRBJ2-2; 11 bases agree with TRBD2. The junction had 7 bases not matched to a gene; V was cut back by 5 bases and J by 2 bases. Per germline, CDR1 SEHNR and CDR2 FQNEAQ (reference sequence). CDR3 length: 17 residues. The CDR3 DNA reads TGTGCCAGCAGCCTCCGACTAGCGGGGCCCAACACCGGGGAGCTGTTTTTT. Amino acids: CASSLRLAGPNTGELFF.

V gene TRBV4-3 combines with J gene TRBJ2-5; possibly TRBD2 for D (5 bases). The CDR3 sequence is 13 residues long. The germline gives CDR1 LGHNA, CDR2 YSLEER. The V and J ends lost 0 bases and 9 bases respectively, with 11 bases between them. CDR3 DNA sequence: TGCGCCAGCAGCCAAGATCGGGGATCGGCCCAGTACTTC. It specifies CASSQDRGSAQYF.

Concerning this clone itself: The same CDR3 arises from other DNA sequences in this sample as well. The chain is built from TRBV5-1 and TRBJ1-1; 7 nucleotides match TRBD1. The V and J ends lost 4 bases and 2 bases, in that order; junction bases with no gene match: 5. CDR3 length: 14 amino acids. Per germline, CDR1 SGHRS and CDR2 YFSETQ. The CDR3 region is CASSRGQSNTEAFF. The CDR3 nucleotides read TGCGCCAGCAGCCGGGGACAGAGCAACACTGAAGCTTTCTTT.